These 11 T cell receptor beta chains came from one sample sequenced in a study of blood T cell repertoires in COVID-19. TCRdb's table, derived via immunoSEQ multiplex PCR, lists solely in-frame clones and lacks some. The sample has tens of thousands of clones, about 76% seen once. The specimen was peripheral blood. These receptors all come from a man aged 65 to 79 with active or convalescent COVID-19.

This chain connects TRBV7-2 to TRBJ1-6; possibly TRBD1 for D (5 bases). CDR1 SGHTA and CDR2 FQGNSA come from the germline V gene. CDR3 length: 15 amino acids. The V end lost 3 bases, the J end lost 9 bases, and 15 bases lay between the germline ends. The CDR3 DNA reads TGTGCCAGCAGCTTCGAGGTGGACACCGGTTCACCCCTCCACTTT. Amino acids: CASSFEVDTGSPLHF.

J is TRBJ1-5 and V is TRBV6-6; D may be TRBD1 (6 bases). The V end was cut by 7 bases, the J end by 7 bases, with 11 bases between. Germline values: CDR1 MNHNY, CDR2 SVGAGI (reference sequence). The length of the CDR3 is 12 residues. CDR3 residues: CASKQGSQPQHF. CDR3 sequence (DNA): TGTGCCAGCAAACAGGGTTCCCAGCCCCAGCATTTT.

V usage is TRBV15 and J usage is TRBJ2-3, with D maybe TRBD2 (6 bases). V lost 3 bases to trimming and J lost 3 bases, with 13 bases between them. This CDR3 region has 15 residues. Germline assignment: CDR1 LNHNV and CDR2 YYDKDF (reference sequence). The CDR3 here is CATSSPSSGTDTQYF. The CDR3 DNA follows: TGTGCCACCAGCAGCCCTAGTAGCGGTACAGATACGCAGTATTTT.

This clone was observed a handful of times. This chain uses TRBV6-1 with TRBJ1-6, with D unclear. The germline gives CDR1 MNHNS, CDR2 SASEGT. V lost 0 bases and J lost 11, with 11 bases in between. This CDR3 has 14 amino acids. The DNA for the CDR3 is TGTGCCAGCAGTGAAGCCCCTCTTCTTCCACCCCTCCACTTT. Translated, it gives CASSEAPLLPPLHF.

This chain joins TRBV19 and TRBJ2-7; 8 nucleotides align to TRBD1. CDR3 size: 13 residues. V was clipped by 5 bases and J by 5 bases; unmatched bases: 5. Germline lookup yields CDR1 LNHDA and CDR2 SQIVND (reference sequence). CDR3 sequence reads: CASSPWTGNEQYF. The DNA for the CDR3 is TGTGCCAGTAGTCCTTGGACAGGGAACGAGCAGTACTTC.

The chain has TRBV5-1 and TRBJ1-4, with 9 bases matching TRBD1. This CDR3 has 14 residues. The V gene end was trimmed by 4 bases and the J gene end by 6 bases; junction bases not matched to a gene: 4. Germline V gene lookup returns CDR1 SGHRS and CDR2 YFSETQ. For the CDR3, the DNA is TGCGCCAGCAGCGGCGGACAGGGGCATGAAAAACTGTTTTTT. It encodes CASSGGQGHEKLFF.

This clone was detected only a few times. V is TRBV29-1 and J is TRBJ1-4; no clear D. The V gene lost 6 bases and the J gene lost 0 bases, with 11 bases spanning the gap. The CDR3 has 14 amino acids. Germline CDR1 is SQVTM and CDR2 is ANQGSEA. The CDR3, as DNA: TGCAGCGTCAACTTGATGACAACTAATGAAAAACTGTTTTTT. Its translation is CSVNLMTTNEKLFF. Using reference TRBV29-1 and TRBJ1-4 for the parts outside the CDR3, the full variable domain is SAVISQKPSRDICQRGTSLTIQCQVDSQVTMMFWYRQQPGQSLTLIATANQGSEATYESGFVIDKFPISRPNLTFSTLTVSNMSPEDSSIYLCSVNLMTTNEKLFFGSGTQLSVL.

J is TRBJ2-7 and V is TRBV6-6; TRBD1 might be the D (6 bases). V lost 2 bases and J 3 bases, leaving 14 bases between the germline ends. Germline assignment: CDR1 MNHNY and CDR2 SVGAGI (reference sequence). The CDR3 length is 15 residues. The CDR3 DNA reads as TGTGCCAGCAGTTACGGTCAGGGGATAAGCTACGAGCAGTACTTC. It yields the protein CASSYGQGISYEQYF.

The genes are TRBV19 and TRBJ2-2, with 8 bases matching TRBD1. Germline CDR1 reads LNHDA; CDR2 reads SQIVND (reference sequence). This CDR3 comprises 16 residues. The ends lost 3 bases at V and 8 bases at J; junction bases unmatched: 11. The CDR3 reads CASSIGVQGAWGELFF. CDR3 DNA sequence: TGTGCCAGTAGTATCGGTGTCCAGGGGGCTTGGGGGGAGCTGTTTTTT.

The V and J genes are TRBV30 and TRBJ2-1, with unresolved D. The germline V and J ends were trimmed by 3 bases and 10 bases, with 7 bases remaining between them. The germline CDR1 and CDR2 sequences are GTSNPN and SVGIG (reference sequence). This CDR3 has 10 amino acids. This CDR3 reads CAWSHGEQFF. The CDR3, as DNA: TGTGCCTGGAGCCACGGGGAGCAGTTCTTC.

This clone occurred once. The chain couples TRBV4-1 to TRBJ1-6; 10 nucleotides line up with TRBD1. There are 15 residues in the CDR3. The germline V gene has CDR1 MGHRA and CDR2 YSYEKL. The ends lost 6 bases at V and 6 bases at J; junction bases unmatched: 5. The CDR3 loop reads CASSRQGATNSPLHF. The DNA for the CDR3 is TGCGCCAGCAGTAGACAGGGGGCTACTAATTCACCCCTCCACTTT.